Listed below are T cell receptor beta chains from one sample, sequenced in a study of control samples from healthy donors and cancer patients. The data were produced by immunoSEQ multiplex PCR, yet TCRdb's version contains in-frame clones alone and is incomplete. The sample has hundreds of thousands of clones, roughly 90% seen once. The sequenced material came from PBMCs. These receptors all come from a man aged 35-49 years with head and neck cancer. CDR3s include the opening cysteine and the closing phenylalanine or tryptophan. Each record gives: CDR3 protein, CDR3 DNA, clone size, D gene, J gene, V gene. The D gene is left open where the match is weak. Only some rows state a clone size, as once, few, many or a class for expanded clones.

CDR3aa: CASSHRDFYTGELFF
CDR3nt: TGCGCCAGCAGCCACCGGGACTTTTACACCGGGGAGCTGTTTTTT
abundance: few
d_gene: -
j_gene: TRBJ2-2
v_gene: TRBV4-1

CDR3aa: CASGVQVDYEQYF
CDR3nt: TGTGCCAGTGGGGTACAGGTAGACTACGAGCAGTACTTC
abundance: once
d_gene: -
j_gene: TRBJ2-7
v_gene: TRBV19

CDR3aa: CSVFQGPEQYF
CDR3nt: TGCAGCGTTTTCCAGGGACCCGAGCAGTACTTC
abundance: -
d_gene: -
j_gene: TRBJ2-7
v_gene: TRBV29-1

CDR3aa: CASSLAQWNTGELFF
CDR3nt: TGTGCCAGCAGCTTAGCACAGTGGAACACCGGGGAGCTGTTTTTT
abundance: few
d_gene: -
j_gene: TRBJ2-2
v_gene: TRBV7-8

CDR3aa: CASSRTDRNTEAFF
CDR3nt: TGTGCCAGTAGTAGGACGGATAGGAACACTGAAGCTTTCTTT
abundance: -
d_gene: -
j_gene: TRBJ1-1
v_gene: TRBV19

CDR3aa: CASSRKQINGETQYF
CDR3nt: TGTGCCAGTAGTAGAAAACAGATTAACGGGGAGACCCAGTACTTC
abundance: -
d_gene: -
j_gene: TRBJ2-5
v_gene: TRBV19

CDR3aa: CASSPAGGQRTEAFF
CDR3nt: TGTGCCAGCAGTCCAGCAGGGGGTCAGAGGACTGAAGCTTTCTTT
abundance: once
d_gene: TRBD1
j_gene: TRBJ1-1
v_gene: TRBV6-5

CDR3aa: CASSILLDLGSTDTQYF
CDR3nt: TGTGCCAGCAGCATACTACTAGACCTGGGTAGCACAGATACGCAGTATTTT
abundance: -
d_gene: -
j_gene: TRBJ2-3
v_gene: TRBV9

CDR3aa: CASSLSSFSNYGYTF
CDR3nt: TGTGCCAGCAGCCTCTCCTCTTTCTCTAACTATGGCTACACCTTC
abundance: once
d_gene: -
j_gene: TRBJ1-2
v_gene: TRBV6-5

CDR3aa: CASSIFAAHNEKLFF
CDR3nt: TGTGCCAGTAGTATATTCGCGGCCCATAATGAAAAACTGTTTTTT
abundance: -
d_gene: -
j_gene: TRBJ1-4
v_gene: TRBV19

CDR3aa: CASSLEAAGNTIYF
CDR3nt: TGTGCCAGCAGCTTAGAGGCAGCTGGAAACACCATATATTTT
abundance: -
d_gene: -
j_gene: TRBJ1-3
v_gene: TRBV7-9

CDR3aa: CASSPRQGAYNEQFF
CDR3nt: TGTGCCAGCAGTCCCCGACAGGGGGCGTACAATGAGCAGTTCTTC
abundance: -
d_gene: TRBD1
j_gene: TRBJ2-1
v_gene: TRBV28

CDR3aa: CASSLSPNTGELFF
CDR3nt: TGTGCCAGCAGCTTATCCCCCAACACCGGGGAGCTGTTTTTT
abundance: once
d_gene: -
j_gene: TRBJ2-2
v_gene: TRBV7-3

CDR3aa: CASSRTGSTYEQYF
CDR3nt: TGTGCCAGCAGCCGAACAGGGAGTACCTACGAGCAGTACTTC
abundance: -
d_gene: -
j_gene: TRBJ2-7
v_gene: TRBV11-1

CDR3aa: CASSQEPPAGRSNQPQHF
CDR3nt: TGTGCCAGCAGCCAAGAACCCCCAGCAGGGCGGAGCAATCAGCCCCAGCATTTT
abundance: -
d_gene: -
j_gene: TRBJ1-5
v_gene: TRBV3-1/TRBV3-2

CDR3aa: CAIMSSSYEQYF
CDR3nt: TGTGCCATCATGTCGAGCTCCTACGAGCAGTACTTC
abundance: -
d_gene: -
j_gene: TRBJ2-7
v_gene: TRBV10-3

CDR3aa: CASSTFKTGINEKLFF
CDR3nt: TGTGCCAGTAGTACCTTCAAGACAGGAATTAATGAAAAACTGTTTTTT
abundance: -
d_gene: -
j_gene: TRBJ1-4
v_gene: TRBV19

CDR3aa: CATRLWVQGAREQYF
CDR3nt: TGCGCCACTAGATTGTGGGTACAGGGGGCGCGGGAGCAGTACTTC
abundance: -
d_gene: TRBD1
j_gene: TRBJ2-7
v_gene: TRBV10-1

CDR3aa: CASSQAKPSYEQYF
CDR3nt: TGTGCCAGCAGCCAAGCGAAACCATCCTACGAGCAGTACTTC
abundance: once
d_gene: -
j_gene: TRBJ2-7
v_gene: TRBV3-1/TRBV3-2

CDR3aa: CASSEETPGGYNEQLF
CDR3nt: TGTGCCAGCAGCGAAGAGACTCCCGGGGGTTACAATGAGCAGCTCTTC
abundance: -
d_gene: -
j_gene: TRBJ2-1
v_gene: TRBV4-2

CDR3aa: CASSQDKYGYTF
CDR3nt: TGTGCCAGCAGCCAAGATAAGTATGGCTACACCTTC
abundance: few
d_gene: -
j_gene: TRBJ1-2
v_gene: TRBV3-1/TRBV3-2

CDR3aa: CASSSGDGGTTGELFF
CDR3nt: TGTGCCAGCAGTTCAGGAGACGGTGGTACCACCGGGGAGCTGTTTTTT
abundance: -
d_gene: -
j_gene: TRBJ2-2
v_gene: TRBV6-2/TRBV6-3